This is a list of T cell receptor beta chains from one sample in a study of blood T cell repertoires in COVID-19. This table comes from immunoSEQ multiplex PCR, and its TCRdb copy is limited to in-frame clones, with some not included. The sample shows a few hundred thousand clones, around 87% of them seen only once. What was sequenced was peripheral blood. These receptors came from a woman in her fifties or sixties with acute or convalescent COVID-19. The CDR3 runs from the conserved cysteine through the conserved F or W. D genes are given only for firm matches. The listing skips clone size in some rows; elsewhere it reads once, few, many or a size class.

TRBV2	few	-	TRBJ1-1	TGTGCCAGCAGTGATGAACGAGCTGTACGGTCTTTCTTT	CASSDERAVRSFF
TRBV7-3	-	-	TRBJ2-1	TGTGCCAGCAGCTTAATGCAGGGTAGTGAGCAGTTCTTC	CASSLMQGSEQFF
TRBV2	-	TRBD1	TRBJ1-4	TGTGCCAGCCGGGACAGGGATGAAAAACTGTTTTTT	CASRDRDEKLFF
TRBV4-1	-	-	TRBJ1-5	TGCGCCAGCAGCATCGGGTTAATCAATCAGCCCCAGCATTTT	CASSIGLINQPQHF
TRBV5-1	-	-	TRBJ1-5	TGCGCCAGCAGCTTGGGAGGGTCCCCAAATCAGCCCCAGCATTTT	CASSLGGSPNQPQHF
TRBV28	-	TRBD1	TRBJ1-2	TGTGCCAGCAGATATCCCCCCGGGACAGGGTTCTATGGCTACACCTTC	CASRYPPGTGFYGYTF
TRBV29-1	-	TRBD1	TRBJ1-2	TGCAGCGTTGAGGCCAGGGGGACTGGCTACACCTTC	CSVEARGTGYTF
TRBV5-6	-	-	TRBJ1-2	TGTGCCAGCACCGGGGTGGAGGGTAACTATGGCTACACCTTC	CASTGVEGNYGYTF
TRBV5-6	-	-	TRBJ1-3	TGTGCCAGCAGCCCAGACCAGGGTGGAAACACCATATATTTT	CASSPDQGGNTIYF
TRBV29-1	few	-	TRBJ2-1	TGCAGCGGGGGGACTCTTTACAATGAGCAGTTCTTC	CSGGTLYNEQFF
TRBV5-1	-	-	TRBJ2-7	TGCGCCAGCAGCTTGAGAGGGTCCGACGAGCAGTACTTC	CASSLRGSDEQYF
TRBV4-1	-	TRBD1	TRBJ2-7	TGCGCCAGCAGCCTGGCCCCGGGACAGGGCGTCTACGAGCAGTACTTC	CASSLAPGQGVYEQYF
TRBV13	-	-	TRBJ1-5	TGTGCCAGCAGCCACGGGGGACCCAATCAGCCCCAGCATTTT	CASSHGGPNQPQHF
TRBV7-9	-	TRBD2	TRBJ2-3	TGTGCCAGCAGCTTAGCCATTGGGGACTATAGCACAGATACGCAGTATTTT	CASSLAIGDYSTDTQYF
TRBV6-5	-	-	TRBJ1-2	TGTGCCAGCAGTTACTCGAACAGGGTATTTGGCTACACCTTC	CASSYSNRVFGYTF
TRBV9	-	TRBD1	TRBJ2-2	TGTGCCAGCAGCGTAGAAGGGGGCTTGAACACCGGGGAGCTGTTTTTT	CASSVEGGLNTGELFF
TRBV7-3	once	TRBD2	TRBJ2-3	TGTGCCAGCAGCTCCCCGACTAGCGGCACAGATACGCAGTATTTT	CASSSPTSGTDTQYF
TRBV7-2	-	-	TRBJ2-7	TGTGCCAGCGGGCGGGGCCCGACGTCCGAGCAGTACTTC	CASGRGPTSEQYF
TRBV10-3	once	TRBD1	TRBJ2-5	TGTGCCATCAGTACAGGGGGCGCTCAAGAGACCCAGTACTTC	CAISTGGAQETQYF
TRBV19	-	TRBD2	TRBJ2-5	TGTGCCAGTAGTATTAGGACTAGCGGGGGTCAAGAGACCCAGTACTTC	CASSIRTSGGQETQYF
TRBV6-5	-	TRBD1	TRBJ2-7	TGTGCCAGCAGTTACTCGAAGGAACAGGGGTCCCCAGTATACTTC	CASSYSKEQGSPVYF
TRBV9	-	-	TRBJ2-5	TGTGCCAGCAGCGCCTGGGGAGGTAGACAAGAGACCCAGTACTTC	CASSAWGGRQETQYF
TRBV11-2	-	TRBD2	TRBJ2-1	TGTGCCAGCAGCTTGGAGAGCGGGGGCTACAATGAGCAGTTCTTC	CASSLESGGYNEQFF
TRBV2	-	TRBD1	TRBJ2-1	TGTGCCAGCATAATGGACAGGGGAGTAAATGAGCAGTTCTTC	CASIMDRGVNEQFF
TRBV28	-	TRBD2	TRBJ2-1	TGTGCCAGCAGTTTTTGGTATTCCCGACTAGCGGGGGGGGAGAATGAGCAGTTCTTC	CASSFWYSRLAGGENEQFF
TRBV7-9	-	TRBD1	TRBJ1-1	TGTGCCAGCAGCTGGGACAGGGGCACTGAAGCTTTCTTT	CASSWDRGTEAFF
TRBV28	-	TRBD1	TRBJ1-4	TGTGCCAGCAGGGGACAGTTCCGTTTATTTTTT	CASRGQFRLFF
TRBV7-8	-	-	TRBJ2-1	TGTGCCAGCAGCTTACTGGTCTCGTGGCGGGTTGAGCAGTTCTTC	CASSLLVSWRVEQFF
TRBV14	-	-	TRBJ1-4	TGTGCCAGCAGCCAAGTAGGGGCTGGTGAAAAACTGTTTTTT	CASSQVGAGEKLFF
TRBV6-5	-	-	TRBJ1-6	TGTGCCAGCAGGACCATCGAGGCCCTCCACTTT	CASRTIEALHF
TRBV6-1	-	TRBD1	TRBJ2-1	TGTGCCAGCAGTGAAGGGGACAGCATCTTCTACAATGAGCAGTTCTTC	CASSEGDSIFYNEQFF
TRBV14	-	TRBD2	TRBJ2-5	TGTGCCAGCAGCCAAGGACTAGCGGGAGGCAACCAAGAGACCCAGTACTTC	CASSQGLAGGNQETQYF
TRBV10-1	few	-	TRBJ1-4	TGCGCCAGCACCTACACAGGGCATAGCACTAATGAAAAACTGTTTTTT	CASTYTGHSTNEKLFF
TRBV19	-	-	TRBJ1-2	TGTGCCAGTACCCGGGAGAGGGAAGTGAACTATGGCTACACCTTC	CASTREREVNYGYTF
TRBV4-2	many	TRBD2	TRBJ2-2	TGTGCCAGCAGCCCGGGACTAGCGGGGAACACCGGGGAGCTGTTTTTT	CASSPGLAGNTGELFF
TRBV21-1	-	-	TRBJ2-6	TGTGCCAGCAGCAAAAGAGGTTGCAGGGGAAGTGGTGGGGCCAACGTCCTGACTTTC	CASSKRGCRGSGGANVLTF
TRBV5-1	-	TRBD2	TRBJ2-3	TGCGCCAGCAGCGGAGCAAAACTAGCGGGAGTTGGTGATACGCAGTATTTT	CASSGAKLAGVGDTQYF
TRBV3-1/TRBV3-2	-	-	TRBJ1-1	TGTGCCAGCACCGAAACGGGGGACGACACTGAAGCTTTCTTT	CASTETGDDTEAFF
TRBV25-1	once	-	TRBJ1-1	TGTGCCAGCAGTCGCAGTTACCTGAACACTGAAGCTTTCTTT	CASSRSYLNTEAFF
TRBV5-4	-	-	TRBJ1-1	TGTGCCAGCAGGCCCCCAGGGAAAGAAGATACTGAAGCTTTCTTT	CASRPPGKEDTEAFF
TRBV29-1	-	TRBD1	TRBJ2-1	TGCAGCGTGGGGACAGGGGGTAGCTCCTACAATGAGCAGTTCTTC	CSVGTGGSSYNEQFF
TRBV30	-	-	TRBJ1-1	TGTGCCTGGACCGCGCCAGGGCAGCCAGGGACTGAAGCTTTCTTT	CAWTAPGQPGTEAFF
TRBV24-1	-	-	TRBJ2-3	TGTGCCACCAGTGCCGAACCAGGGGACGGGCTCACAGATACGCAGTATTTT	CATSAEPGDGLTDTQYF
TRBV7-3	-	-	TRBJ1-1	TGTGCCAGCAGGTTCGGGGAGGGATCGACTGAAGCTTTCTTT	CASRFGEGSTEAFF
TRBV28	-	-	TRBJ1-3	TGTGCCAGCAGTTTACCCACAGGATTCACTGGAAACACCATATATTTT	CASSLPTGFTGNTIYF
TRBV5-6	-	TRBD1	TRBJ2-5	TGTGCCAGCAGCGACAGGGGGCGGGAGACCCAGTACTTC	CASSDRGRETQYF
TRBV7-9	-	-	TRBJ1-3	TGTGCCAGCAGCTTAATGCAGACTGGAAACACCATATATTTT	CASSLMQTGNTIYF
TRBV21-1	-	-	TRBJ1-1	TGTGCCAGCAGCGCCTTACAGGGGGCGAGGACTGAAGCTTTCTTT	CASSALQGARTEAFF
TRBV21-1	-	-	TRBJ1-5	TGTGCCAGCAGCTTACGATCAGGGTCATGGCAGCCCCAGCATTTT	CASSLRSGSWQPQHF
TRBV5-8	-	-	TRBJ2-1	TGTGCCAGCAGGACAGATTTCTACAATGAGCAGTTCTTC	CASRTDFYNEQFF
TRBV28	-	TRBD1	TRBJ1-2	TGTGCCAGCAGTTTAGCCGGACAGGGGGCGTCGGGCTACACCTTC	CASSLAGQGASGYTF
TRBV27	-	-	TRBJ2-1	TGTGCCAGCGGGAGTTCGACTTACAATGAGCAGTTCTTC	CASGSSTYNEQFF
TRBV14	-	-	TRBJ1-1	TGTGCCAGCAGTTGGGGCCGGAACACTGAAGCTTTCTTT	CASSWGRNTEAFF
TRBV11-3	-	-	TRBJ2-2	TGTGCCAGCAGCTTAGATAGTAACACCGGGGAGCTGTTTTTT	CASSLDSNTGELFF
TRBV25-1	-	TRBD1	TRBJ2-1	TGTGCCAGCAGTAGTTCAGGGGGCATTAATGAGCAGTTCTTC	CASSSSGGINEQFF
TRBV2	-	-	TRBJ2-1	TGTGCCAGCACAGAGGATAACAATGAGCAGTTCTTC	CASTEDNNEQFF
TRBV11-2	-	-	TRBJ2-7	TGTGCCAGCAGCGGCCACAGGGTCCGCAACGAGCAGTACTTC	CASSGHRVRNEQYF
TRBV3-1/TRBV3-2	-	-	TRBJ1-2	TGTGCCAGCAGCCAAACTGGGGGGGAGTCTGGCTACACCTTC	CASSQTGGESGYTF